A selection of T cell receptor beta chains follows, all from one sample in a study of human T cells and chemical hapten exposure. TCRdb fed the 5' RACE reads into MiXCR, producing one record per CDR3 protein. This table holds 110,000 or so distinct CDR3 sequences, roughly 19% found once. The receptors originated from a human donor in good health. Both conserved end residues are part of each CDR3. Fields, in order: D gene, clone size, V gene, J gene, CDR3 protein, CDR3 DNA. A D gene is named only where the DNA matches it firmly. Clone sizes are given selectively: once, few, many, or a class where the clone is expanded.

TRBD1	many	TRBV6-5	TRBJ1-1	CASKKLQGADTEAFF	TGTGCCAGCAAGAAGTTGCAGGGGGCGGACACTGAAGCTTTCTTT
-	-	TRBV5-1	TRBJ1-1	CASSLSSPGPNTEAFF	TGCGCCAGCAGCTTGTCTTCGCCAGGACCAAACACTGAAGCTTTCTTT
-	-	TRBV29-1	TRBJ2-7	CSVVGWSSYEQYF	TGCAGCGTTGTGGGGTGGAGCTCCTACGAGCAGTACTTC
-	-	TRBV3-1	TRBJ1-4	CASSQDRTVLGEKLFF	TGTGCCAGCAGCCAAGATAGGACAGTCCTAGGGGAAAAACTGTTTTTT
-	-	TRBV11-2	TRBJ1-1	CASSRRTEALF	TGTGCCAGCAGCCGGCGAACTGAAGCTCTCTTT
TRBD2	few	TRBV5-4	TRBJ2-3	CASSWGLAGGPAQYF	TGTGCCAGCAGCTGGGGACTAGCGGGAGGGCCTGCGCAGTATTTT
-	once	TRBV27	TRBJ1-1	CASRGGRGNTEAFF	TGTGCCAGCAGGGGGGGACGGGGGAACACTGAAGCTTTCTTT
-	once	TRBV28	TRBJ2-7	CASSSAGPNYEQYF	TGTGCCAGCAGTTCCGCGGGCCCAAACTACGAGCAGTACTTC
-	-	TRBV13	TRBJ2-4	CASSSPPQTEGVAKNIQYF	TGTGCCAGCAGCTCGCCCCCCCAAACAGAAGGGGTAGCCAAAAACATTCAGTACTTC
-	-	TRBV7-9	TRBJ1-1	CASSLTTASTEAFF	TGTGCCAGCAGCTTAACGACGGCCTCCACTGAAGCTTTCTTT
-	-	TRBV6-5	TRBJ1-2	CASSYSPGDGYTF	TGTGCCAGCAGTTACTCACCAGGGGATGGCTACACCTTC
-	-	TRBV28	TRBJ1-1	CASSPLGRVNTEAFF	TGTGCCAGCAGCCCACTCGGCCGGGTGAACACTGAAGCTTTCTTT
TRBD2	few	TRBV28	TRBJ2-5	CASSPPREGETQYF	TGTGCCAGCAGTCCGCCCCGGGAGGGGGAGACCCAGTACTTC
-	few	TRBV5-1	TRBJ2-5	CASSSNDLNQETQYF	TGCGCCAGCAGCTCCAACGACCTAAACCAAGAGACCCAGTACTTC
-	-	TRBV5-6	TRBJ1-2	CASSPTGINYGYTF	TGTGCCAGCAGCCCCACAGGGATTAACTATGGCTACACCTTC
TRBD2	-	TRBV10-1	TRBJ2-2	CASSEGLAGSNTGELFF	TGCGCCAGCAGTGAGGGCCTAGCGGGATCGAACACCGGGGAGCTGTTTTTT
-	-	TRBV28	TRBJ1-2	CASSLLTGATDYGYTF	TGTGCCAGCAGTTTACTGACAGGAGCCACCGACTATGGCTACACCTTC